The entry below describes one T cell receptor (beta chain). The data were taken from a study of human T cells and chemical hapten exposure. Described time point: patch test 1, 2 weeks after DPC sensitization. The treatment is: therapeutic diphenylcyclopropenone sensitization with weekly scalp DPC. TCRdb ran MiXCR on the RACE reads and lists one entry per CDR3 protein. The table includes 300,000 to 400,000 distinct CDR3 sequences, roughly 6.9% detected once. The sequence was collected from a woman between 18 and 29 years old with alopecia areata. Some clones in this sample may be carry-over from other donors' samples. This sample comprised whole blood, obtained in connection with sensitization to the hapten diphenylcyclopropenone (DPC).

CDR3 amino acids: CASSSSQNSNQPQHF. In nucleotides, the CDR3 is TGCGCCAGCAGCTCTTCGCAGAATAGCAATCAGCCCCAGCATTTT. The chain is built from TRBV4-1 and TRBJ1-5; D remains ambiguous. Germline CDR1 and CDR2: MGHRA and YSYEKL. The CDR3 contains 15 residues. V was shortened by 5 bases and J by 0 bases, with 11 bases between the two germline ends.